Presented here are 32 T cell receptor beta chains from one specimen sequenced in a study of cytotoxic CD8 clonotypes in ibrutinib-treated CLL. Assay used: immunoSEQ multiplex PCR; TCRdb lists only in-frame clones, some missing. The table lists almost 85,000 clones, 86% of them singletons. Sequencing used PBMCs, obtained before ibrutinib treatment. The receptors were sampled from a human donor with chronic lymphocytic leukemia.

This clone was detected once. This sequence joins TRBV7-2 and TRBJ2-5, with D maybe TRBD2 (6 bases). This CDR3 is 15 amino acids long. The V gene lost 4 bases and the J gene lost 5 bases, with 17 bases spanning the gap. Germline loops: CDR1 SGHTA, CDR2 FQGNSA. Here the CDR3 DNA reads TGTGCCAGCAGCTCCCACCCAACTAGCCGTGAGACCCAGTACTTC. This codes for CASSSHPTSRETQYF. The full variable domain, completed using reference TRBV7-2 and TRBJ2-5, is GAGVSQSPSNKVTEKGKDVELRCDPISGHTALYWYRQSLGQGLEFLIYFQGNSAPDKSGLPSDRFSAERTGGSVSTLTIQRTQQEDSAVYLCASSSHPTSRETQYFGPGTRLLVL.

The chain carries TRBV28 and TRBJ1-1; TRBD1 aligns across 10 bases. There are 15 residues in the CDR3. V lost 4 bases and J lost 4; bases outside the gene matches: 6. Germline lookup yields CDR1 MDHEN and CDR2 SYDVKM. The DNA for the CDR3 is TGTGCCAGCAGTTCACCTGGACAGGGGGGCACTGAAGCTTTCTTT. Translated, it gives CASSSPGQGGTEAFF.

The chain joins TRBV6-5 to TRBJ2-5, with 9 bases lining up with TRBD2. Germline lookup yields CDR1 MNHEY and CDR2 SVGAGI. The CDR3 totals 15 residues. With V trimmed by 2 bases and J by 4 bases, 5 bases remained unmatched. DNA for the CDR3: TGTGCCAGCAGTTACCTTAGCGGGGGTGGAGAGACCCAGTACTTC. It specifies CASSYLSGGGETQYF.

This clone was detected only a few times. The CDR3 reads CASWNRQANTEAFF. In DNA form, the CDR3 reads TGTGCCAGCTGGAACCGCCAGGCGAACACTGAAGCTTTCTTT. The rearrangement links TRBV18 to TRBJ1-1; D remains unclear. The germline CDR1 and CDR2 sequences are KGHSH and LQKENI. Trimming pared 7 bases from V and 1 base from J, leaving 13 bases between. CDR3 length: 14 residues.

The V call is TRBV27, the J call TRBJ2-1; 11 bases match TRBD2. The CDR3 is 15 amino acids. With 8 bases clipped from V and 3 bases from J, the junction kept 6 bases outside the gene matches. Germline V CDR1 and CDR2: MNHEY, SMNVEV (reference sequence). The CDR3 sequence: CASDTSGSIYNEQFF. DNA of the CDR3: TGTGCCAGCGACACTAGCGGGAGCATCTACAATGAGCAGTTCTTC.

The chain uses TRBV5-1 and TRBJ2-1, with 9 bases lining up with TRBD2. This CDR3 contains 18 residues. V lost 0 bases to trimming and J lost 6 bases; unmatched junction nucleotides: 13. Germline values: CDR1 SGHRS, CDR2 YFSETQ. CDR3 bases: TGCGCCAGCAGCTTGGCGTCTTGGGGTAGCGGGAGAGCCAATGAGCAGTTCTTC. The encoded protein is CASSLASWGSGRANEQFF.

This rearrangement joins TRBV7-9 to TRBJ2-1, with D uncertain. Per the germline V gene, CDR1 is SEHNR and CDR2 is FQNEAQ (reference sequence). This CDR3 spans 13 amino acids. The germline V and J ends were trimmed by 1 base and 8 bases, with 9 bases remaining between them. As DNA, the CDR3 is TGTGCCAGCAGCTTAGTTGGGCTTGATGAGCAGTTCTTC. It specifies CASSLVGLDEQFF.

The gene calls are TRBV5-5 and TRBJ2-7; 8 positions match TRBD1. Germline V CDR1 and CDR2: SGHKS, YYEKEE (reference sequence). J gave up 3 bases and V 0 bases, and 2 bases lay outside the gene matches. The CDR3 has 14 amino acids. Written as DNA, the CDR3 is TGTGCCAGCAGCTTGGGGACAGGGTTCTACGAGCAGTACTTC. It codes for CASSLGTGFYEQYF.

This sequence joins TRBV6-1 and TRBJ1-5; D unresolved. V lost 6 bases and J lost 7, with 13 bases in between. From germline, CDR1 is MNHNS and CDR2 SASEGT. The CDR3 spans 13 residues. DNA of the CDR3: TGTGCCAGCAGCGCAGTTCGTATCCAGCCCCAGCATTTT. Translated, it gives CASSAVRIQPQHF.

The CDR3 sequence: CASRLAGDRTDTQYF. The CDR3, as DNA: TGTGCCAGCAGGCTAGCGGGAGATCGCACAGATACGCAGTATTTT. The chain links TRBV5-6 to TRBJ2-3; 10 bases agree with TRBD2. V gave up 5 bases and J gave up 1 base; unmatched junction bases: 4. This CDR3 is built from 15 residues. Per the germline V gene, CDR1 is SGHDT and CDR2 is YYEEEE.

The CDR3: CASSIDRTGDTEAFF. CDR3 coding DNA: TGTGCCAGTAGTATAGATCGTACAGGTGACACTGAAGCTTTCTTT. This chain joins TRBV19 and TRBJ1-1; TRBD1 is a possible D gene (5 bases). Trimming removed 0 bases from V and 3 bases from J, with 11 bases in between. The CDR3 sequence is 15 residues long. Per the germline V gene, CDR1 is LNHDA and CDR2 is SQIVND (reference sequence).

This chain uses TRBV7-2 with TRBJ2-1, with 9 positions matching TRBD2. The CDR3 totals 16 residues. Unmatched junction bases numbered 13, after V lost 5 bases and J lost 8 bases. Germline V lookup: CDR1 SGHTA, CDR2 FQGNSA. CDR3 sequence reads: CASSVNPGLARDEQFF. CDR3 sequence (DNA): TGTGCCAGCAGCGTAAACCCGGGACTAGCACGGGATGAGCAGTTCTTC. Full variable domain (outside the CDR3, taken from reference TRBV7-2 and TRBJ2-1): GAGVSQSPSNKVTEKGKDVELRCDPISGHTALYWYRQSLGQGLEFLIYFQGNSAPDKSGLPSDRFSAERTGGSVSTLTIQRTQQEDSAVYLCASSVNPGLARDEQFFGPGTRLTVL.

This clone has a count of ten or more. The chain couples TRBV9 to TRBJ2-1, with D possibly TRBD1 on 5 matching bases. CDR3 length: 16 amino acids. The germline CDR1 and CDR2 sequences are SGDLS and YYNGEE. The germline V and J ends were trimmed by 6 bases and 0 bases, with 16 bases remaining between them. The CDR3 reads CASTPDTWSSYNEQFF. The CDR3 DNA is TGTGCCAGCACCCCGGACACATGGAGCTCCTACAATGAGCAGTTCTTC.

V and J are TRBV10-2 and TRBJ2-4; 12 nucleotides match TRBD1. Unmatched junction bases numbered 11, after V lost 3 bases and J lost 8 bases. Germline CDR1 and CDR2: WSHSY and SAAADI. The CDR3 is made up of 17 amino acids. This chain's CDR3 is CASSDYGTGGRRDIQYF. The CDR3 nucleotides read TGCGCCAGCAGTGACTACGGGACAGGGGGCAGGAGAGACATTCAGTACTTC.

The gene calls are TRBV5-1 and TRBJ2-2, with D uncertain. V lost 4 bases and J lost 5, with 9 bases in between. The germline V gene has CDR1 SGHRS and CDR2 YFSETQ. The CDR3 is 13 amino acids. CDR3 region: CASSHGRTGELFF. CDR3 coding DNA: TGCGCCAGCAGCCACGGCCGGACCGGGGAGCTGTTTTTT.

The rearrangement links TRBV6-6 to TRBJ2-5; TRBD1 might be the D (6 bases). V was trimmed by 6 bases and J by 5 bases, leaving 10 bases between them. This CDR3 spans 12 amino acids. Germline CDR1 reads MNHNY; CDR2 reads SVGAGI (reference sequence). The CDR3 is CASRDSDETQYF. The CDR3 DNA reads TGTGCCAGCAGGGACAGTGACGAGACCCAGTACTTC.

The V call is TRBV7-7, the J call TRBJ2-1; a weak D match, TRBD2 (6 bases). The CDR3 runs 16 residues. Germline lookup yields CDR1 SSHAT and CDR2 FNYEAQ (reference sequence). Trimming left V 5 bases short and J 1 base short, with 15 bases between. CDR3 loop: CASSPRDSLSYNEQFF. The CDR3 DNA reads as TGTGCCAGCAGCCCAAGGGACTCACTATCCTACAATGAGCAGTTCTTC.

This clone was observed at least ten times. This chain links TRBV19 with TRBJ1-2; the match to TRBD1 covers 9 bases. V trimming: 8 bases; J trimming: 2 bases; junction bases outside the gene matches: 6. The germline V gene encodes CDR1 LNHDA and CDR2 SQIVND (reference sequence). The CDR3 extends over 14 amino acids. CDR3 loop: CASQDRGTNYGYTF. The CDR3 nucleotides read TGTGCCAGTCAAGACAGGGGGACGAACTATGGCTACACCTTC. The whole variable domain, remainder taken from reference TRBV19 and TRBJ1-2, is DGGITQSPKYLFRKEGQNVTLSCEQNLNHDAMYWYRQDPGQGLRLIYYSQIVNDFQKGDIAEGYSVSREKKESFPLTVTSAQKNPTAFYLCASQDRGTNYGYTFGSGTRLTVV.

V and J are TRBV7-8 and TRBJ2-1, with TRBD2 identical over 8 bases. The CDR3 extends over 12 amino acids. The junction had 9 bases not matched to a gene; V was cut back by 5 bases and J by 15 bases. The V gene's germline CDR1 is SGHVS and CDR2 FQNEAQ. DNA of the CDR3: TGTGCCAGCAGCCGGGCTAGCGGGTACCCGTTCTTC. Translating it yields CASSRASGYPFF.

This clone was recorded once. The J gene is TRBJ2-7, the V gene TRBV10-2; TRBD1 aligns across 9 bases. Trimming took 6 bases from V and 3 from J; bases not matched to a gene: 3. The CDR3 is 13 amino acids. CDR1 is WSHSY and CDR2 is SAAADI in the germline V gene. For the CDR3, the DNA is TGCGCCAGCAGCCGGGACAGGGTCTACGAGCAGTACTTC. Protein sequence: CASSRDRVYEQYF.

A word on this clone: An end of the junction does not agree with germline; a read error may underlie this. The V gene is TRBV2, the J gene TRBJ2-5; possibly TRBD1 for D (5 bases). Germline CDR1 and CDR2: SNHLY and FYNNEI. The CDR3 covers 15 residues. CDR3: CASSEVRGSSETQYF. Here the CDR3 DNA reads TGTGCCAGCAGCGAAGTTAGGGGAAGTAGTGAGACCCAGTACTTC.

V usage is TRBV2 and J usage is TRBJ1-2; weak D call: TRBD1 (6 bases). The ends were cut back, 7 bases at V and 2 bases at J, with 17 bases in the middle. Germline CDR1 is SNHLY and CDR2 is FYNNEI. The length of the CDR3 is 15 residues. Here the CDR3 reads CASKDQDRLNYGYTF. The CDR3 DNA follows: TGTGCCAGCAAAGACCAGGACAGACTAAACTATGGCTACACCTTC.

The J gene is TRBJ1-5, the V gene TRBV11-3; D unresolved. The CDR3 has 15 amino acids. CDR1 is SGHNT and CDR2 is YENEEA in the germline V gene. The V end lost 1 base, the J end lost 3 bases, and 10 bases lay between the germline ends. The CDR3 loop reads CASSLGGAPNQPQHF. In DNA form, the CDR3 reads TGTGCCAGCAGCTTAGGGGGAGCCCCCAATCAGCCCCAGCATTTT.

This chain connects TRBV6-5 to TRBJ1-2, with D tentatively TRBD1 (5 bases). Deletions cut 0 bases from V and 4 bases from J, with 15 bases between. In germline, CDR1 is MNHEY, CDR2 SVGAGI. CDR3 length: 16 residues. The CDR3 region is CASSYSSAGYGYGYTF. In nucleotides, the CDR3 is TGTGCCAGCAGTTACTCTTCGGCAGGGTACGGCTATGGCTACACCTTC.

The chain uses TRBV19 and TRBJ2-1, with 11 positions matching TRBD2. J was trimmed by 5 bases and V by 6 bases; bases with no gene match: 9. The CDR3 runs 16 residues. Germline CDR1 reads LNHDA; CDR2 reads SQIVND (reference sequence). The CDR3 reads CASSRRGTSGNNEQFF. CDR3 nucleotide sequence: TGTGCCAGTAGCCGTCGAGGGACTAGCGGAAACAATGAGCAGTTCTTC.

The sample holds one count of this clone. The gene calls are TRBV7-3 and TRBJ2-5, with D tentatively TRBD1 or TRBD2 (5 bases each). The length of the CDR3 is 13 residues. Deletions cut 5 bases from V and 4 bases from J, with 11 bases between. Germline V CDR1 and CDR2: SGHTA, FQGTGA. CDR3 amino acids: CASSPAGGETQYF. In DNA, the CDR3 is TGTGCCAGCAGCCCCGCTGGGGGAGAGACCCAGTACTTC.

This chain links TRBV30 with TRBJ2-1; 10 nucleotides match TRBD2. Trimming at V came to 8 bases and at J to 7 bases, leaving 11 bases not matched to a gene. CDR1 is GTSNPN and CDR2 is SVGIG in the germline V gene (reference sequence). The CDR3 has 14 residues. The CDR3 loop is CAISSGRAHNEQFF. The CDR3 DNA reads TGTGCCATATCAAGCGGGAGGGCCCATAATGAGCAGTTCTTC.

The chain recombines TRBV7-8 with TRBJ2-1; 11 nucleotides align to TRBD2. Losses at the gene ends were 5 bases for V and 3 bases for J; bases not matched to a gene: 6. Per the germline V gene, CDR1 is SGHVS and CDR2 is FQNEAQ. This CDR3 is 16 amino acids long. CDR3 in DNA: TGTGCCAGCAGCCTCCGGACTAGCGGGTTCTACAATGAGCAGTTCTTC. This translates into CASSLRTSGFYNEQFF.

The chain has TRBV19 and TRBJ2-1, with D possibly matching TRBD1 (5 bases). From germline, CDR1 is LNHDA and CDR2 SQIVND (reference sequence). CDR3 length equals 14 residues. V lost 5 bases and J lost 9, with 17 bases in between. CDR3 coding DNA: TGTGCCAGTAGTTCCTCGACAGTAACCTCTGAGCAGTTCTTC. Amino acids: CASSSSTVTSEQFF.

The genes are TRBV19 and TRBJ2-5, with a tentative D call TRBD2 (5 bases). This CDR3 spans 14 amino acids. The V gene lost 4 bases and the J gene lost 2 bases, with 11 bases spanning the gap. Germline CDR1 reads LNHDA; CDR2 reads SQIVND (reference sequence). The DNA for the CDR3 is TGTGCCAGTAGTACCCAGACGGGGCAAGAGACCCAGTACTTC. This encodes CASSTQTGQETQYF.

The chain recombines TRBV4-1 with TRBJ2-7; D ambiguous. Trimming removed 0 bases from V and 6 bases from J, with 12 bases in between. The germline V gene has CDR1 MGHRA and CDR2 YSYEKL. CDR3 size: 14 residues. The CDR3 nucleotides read TGCGCCAGCAGCCAAGAGGCCACTTTGGGCGAGCAGTACTTC. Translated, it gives CASSQEATLGEQYF.

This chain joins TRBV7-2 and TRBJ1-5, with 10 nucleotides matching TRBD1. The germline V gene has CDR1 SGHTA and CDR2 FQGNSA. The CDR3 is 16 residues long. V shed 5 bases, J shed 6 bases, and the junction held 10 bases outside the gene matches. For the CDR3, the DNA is TGTGCCAGCAGCCCTAGACAGGGGGCGAACCTTCAGCCCCAGCATTTT. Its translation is CASSPRQGANLQPQHF.